This T cell receptor beta chain was recovered during a study of T-cell memory formation after mild COVID-19. One entry per CDR3 protein, called by TCRdb with MiXCR from the 5' RACE reads. The table lists some 320,000 distinct CDR3 sequences, more than 15% of them singletons. Study observations and caveats: Day 37-peaking second-wave clones had unconfirmed SARS-CoV-2 specificity.

V was shortened by 6 bases and J by 1 base, with 15 bases between the two germline ends. This CDR3 has 15 amino acids. CDR1 is LGHNA and CDR2 is YSLEER in the germline V gene. In this sample, this clonotype turned up a few times. Its specificity is not known. V is TRBV4-3 and J is TRBJ1-1; D may be TRBD1 (6 bases). The sequenced sample consisted of PBMCs or a T cell subset sorted from them (not recorded which). This TCR was recovered from a man younger than 35 who had mild COVID-19 (a few samples of this study predate the infection). Cell type and time point are not known. CDR3 DNA sequence: TGCGCCAGCAGGTGGGGGCAGGGGAGGAACACTGAAGCTTTCTTT. This codes for CASRWGQGRNTEAFF.